The 18 T cell receptor beta chains presented below share a single source sample, sequenced in a study of blood T cell repertoires in COVID-19. TCRdb's table, derived via immunoSEQ multiplex PCR, lists solely in-frame clones and lacks some. This sample has 330,000 or so clones, with approximately 88% found just once. Input material: PBMCs or T cells enriched from blood (not recorded which). These receptors originate from a man aged 25 to 45 who had recovered from COVID-19.

The sample holds a few counts of this clone. The genes are TRBV14 and TRBJ1-6, with D hard to call. V gave up 0 bases and J gave up 8 bases, with 5 bases separating them. The CDR3 is made up of 13 amino acids. The germline CDR1 and CDR2 sequences are SGHDN and FVKESK. The CDR3 bases are TGTGCCAGCAGCCAAGATAGCTATTCACCCCTCCACTTT. Translated: CASSQDSYSPLHF.

The genes are TRBV18 and TRBJ2-3, with D tentatively TRBD2 (6 bases). This CDR3 has 15 amino acids. V lost 5 bases, J lost 0 bases, and 12 bases lay in between. CDR1 and CDR2 from the germline V gene are KGHSH and LQKENI. The CDR3 nucleotides are TGTGCCAGCTCAGGCCGGGAGATAAGCACAGATACGCAGTATTTT. Protein sequence: CASSGREISTDTQYF. The full variable domain, its missing parts supplied by reference TRBV18 and TRBJ2-3, is NAGVMQNPRHLVRRRGQEARLRCSPMKGHSHVYWYRQLPEEGLKFMVYLQKENIIDESGMPKERFSAEFPKEGPSILRIQQVVRGDSAAYFCASSGREISTDTQYFGPGTRLTVL.

This clone has a handful of counts. This chain connects TRBV7-9 to TRBJ2-1, with 8 bases aligning to TRBD2. CDR3 size: 14 residues. In germline, CDR1 is SEHNR, CDR2 FQNEAQ (reference sequence). V lost 5 bases and J lost 6; bases outside the gene matches: 6. The CDR3 spells CASSPIGGGNEQFF. DNA of the CDR3: TGTGCCAGCAGCCCAATCGGGGGGGGCAATGAGCAGTTCTTC.

This clone has only one observation. The chain employs TRBV5-1 and TRBJ2-6; 8 positions match TRBD1. Germline V gene sequence: CDR1 SGHRS, CDR2 YFSETQ. The junction had 13 bases not matched to a gene; V was cut back by 7 bases and J by 4 bases. The CDR3 consists of 17 residues. The CDR3 reads CASPLGTGLAGANVLTF. The CDR3 DNA sequence: TGCGCCAGCCCTTTAGGGACAGGCCTCGCCGGGGCCAACGTCCTGACTTTC.

The chain has TRBV28 and TRBJ1-4, with TRBD1 as a possible D gene (5 bases). The CDR3 covers 15 residues. Germline lookup yields CDR1 MDHEN and CDR2 SYDVKM. Trimming took off 5 bases at V and 5 bases at J, with 15 bases between the two ends. As DNA, the CDR3 is TGTGCCAGCAGTGGGGGGAGGGAAGGAAATGAAAAACTGTTTTTT. It specifies CASSGGREGNEKLFF.

J is TRBJ2-5 and V is TRBV3-1 (or the pseudogene TRBV3-2); 7 bases agree with TRBD2. The V gene end was trimmed by 7 bases and the J gene end by 2 bases; junction bases not matched to a gene: 10. Germline CDR1 LGHDT, CDR2 YNNKEL (reference sequence). The CDR3 sequence is 15 residues long. CDR3 amino acids: CASTFRASGQETQYF. The CDR3 DNA is TGTGCCAGCACCTTCCGGGCTAGCGGACAAGAGACCCAGTACTTC.

This chain joins TRBV27 and TRBJ1-6; 7 bases match TRBD1. Germline values: CDR1 MNHEY, CDR2 SMNVEV (reference sequence). The CDR3 is made up of 16 amino acids. V gave up 6 bases and J gave up 6 bases; unmatched junction bases: 11. This CDR3 is CASSPTSDRPNSPLHF. In DNA form, the CDR3 reads TGTGCCAGCAGCCCCACCTCGGACAGGCCTAATTCACCCCTCCACTTT.

The CDR3 region has the DNA TGTGCCAGTAGTATGTTGCCAGGGGAGACTGAAGCTTTCTTT. Residues: CASSMLPGETEAFF. The chain joins TRBV19 to TRBJ1-1, with D perhaps TRBD1 (6 bases). V lost 3 bases to trimming and J lost 5 bases, with 13 bases between them. Germline V lookup: CDR1 LNHDA, CDR2 SQIVND (reference sequence). The CDR3 length is 14 residues.

The rearrangement links TRBV11-2 to TRBJ1-2; no definite D call. The V end lost 1 base, the J end lost 8 bases, and 17 bases lay between the germline ends. The CDR3 runs to 15 residues. The germline V gene encodes CDR1 SGHAT and CDR2 FQNNGV. CDR3 bases: TGTGCCAGCAGCTTAGGGCAATCTAGGGCGGGAGGCTACACCTTC. Translating it yields CASSLGQSRAGGYTF. Combining the CDR3 with reference TRBV11-2 and TRBJ1-2 gives the whole variable domain EAGVAQSPRYKIIEKRQSVAFWCNPISGHATLYWYQQILGQGPKLLIQFQNNGVVDDSQLPKDRFSAERLKGVDSTLKIQPAKLEDSAVYLCASSLGQSRAGGYTFGSGTRLTVV.

This chain joins TRBV6-5 and TRBJ1-6; 8 nucleotides agree with TRBD1. Germline V gene lookup returns CDR1 MNHEY and CDR2 SVGAGI. This CDR3 is built from 15 residues. J was trimmed by 7 bases and V by 2 bases; bases with no gene match: 4. The CDR3 loop reads CASSYTTGVNSPLHF. The CDR3 region has the DNA TGTGCCAGCAGTTACACGACAGGGGTCAATTCACCCCTCCACTTT.

The chain joins TRBV6-5 to TRBJ1-1; 8 bases align to TRBD1. Per germline, CDR1 MNHEY and CDR2 SVGAGI. V dropped 2 bases and J dropped 1; count of bases not matched to a gene: 6. The CDR3 consists of 16 residues. The CDR3 loop reads CASSYKTGDRNTEAFF. DNA for the CDR3: TGTGCCAGCAGTTACAAGACAGGGGATAGGAACACTGAAGCTTTCTTT.

The V and J genes are TRBV15 and TRBJ2-7; the D gene is possibly TRBD2 (6 bases). The CDR3 runs 15 residues. Trimming removed 2 bases from V and 4 bases from J, with 15 bases in between. Germline loops: CDR1 LNHNV, CDR2 YYDKDF (reference sequence). The DNA for the CDR3 is TGTGCCACCAGCAGACCCAACTCACTAGCTTACGAGCAGTACTTC. Its translation: CATSRPNSLAYEQYF. Complete variable domain (other parts from reference TRBV15 and TRBJ2-7): DAMVIQNPRYQVTQFGKPVTLSCSQTLNHNVMYWYQQKSSQAPKLLFHYYDKDFNNEADTPDNFQSRRPNTSFCFLDIRSPGLGDTAMYLCATSRPNSLAYEQYFGPGTRLTVT.

V is TRBV12-3 or TRBV12-4 and J is TRBJ2-7, with D uncertain. The CDR3 consists of 12 residues. Trimming shortened V by 3 bases and J by 6 bases, and 9 bases separated the two germline ends. CDR3 bases: TGTGCCAGCAGTTTCCCCCTGCGCGAGCAGTACTTC. It codes for CASSFPLREQYF.

The rearrangement links TRBV27 to TRBJ2-1, with TRBD2 identical over 7 bases. The CDR3 has 17 residues. Germline loops: CDR1 MNHEY, CDR2 SMNVEV (reference sequence). Trimming at V came to 1 base and at J to 2 bases, leaving 8 bases not matched to a gene. For the CDR3, the DNA is TGTGCCAGCAGTTTATTGGAGCGGGGTGGGCCCTACAATGAGCAGTTCTTC. Its translation: CASSLLERGGPYNEQFF.

The chain combines TRBV7-6 with TRBJ2-7, with 9 bases lining up with TRBD1. The CDR3 contains 15 residues. Germline trimming cut 4 bases from V and 3 bases from J; bases unmatched to any gene: 7. Germline V gives CDR1 SGHVS, CDR2 FNYEAQ. The CDR3: CASSSYRGRVYEQYF. The DNA of the CDR3 is TGTGCCAGCAGCTCGTACAGGGGGCGCGTCTACGAGCAGTACTTC.

The chain is built from TRBV19 and TRBJ2-5; 7 bases map to TRBD1. Germline CDR1 and CDR2: LNHDA and SQIVND (reference sequence). The trim removed 7 bases at V and 1 base at J, leaving 6 bases unmatched. The CDR3 runs 14 residues. The CDR3 loop is CASNTGTAQETQYF. The CDR3 region has the DNA TGTGCCAGTAATACAGGGACAGCCCAAGAGACCCAGTACTTC.

The chain joins TRBV6-2 or TRBV6-3 to TRBJ1-2; no clear D. Germline V gene lookup returns CDR1 MNHEY and CDR2 SVGEGT. The length of the CDR3 is 13 residues. V was shortened by 2 bases and J by 10 bases, with 14 bases between the two germline ends. CDR3 in amino acids: CASSYRRARTYTF. CDR3 in DNA: TGTGCCAGCAGTTACCGGAGGGCGAGGACCTACACCTTC.

The chain carries TRBV25-1 and TRBJ2-3; D remains unclear. CDR1 MGHDK and CDR2 SYGVNS come from the germline V gene. The CDR3 loop spans 13 amino acids. V lost 3 bases, J lost 3 bases, and 7 bases lay in between. The CDR3 bases are TGTGCCAGCAGTGATTCGGTAACAGATACGCAGTATTTT. It specifies CASSDSVTDTQYF.